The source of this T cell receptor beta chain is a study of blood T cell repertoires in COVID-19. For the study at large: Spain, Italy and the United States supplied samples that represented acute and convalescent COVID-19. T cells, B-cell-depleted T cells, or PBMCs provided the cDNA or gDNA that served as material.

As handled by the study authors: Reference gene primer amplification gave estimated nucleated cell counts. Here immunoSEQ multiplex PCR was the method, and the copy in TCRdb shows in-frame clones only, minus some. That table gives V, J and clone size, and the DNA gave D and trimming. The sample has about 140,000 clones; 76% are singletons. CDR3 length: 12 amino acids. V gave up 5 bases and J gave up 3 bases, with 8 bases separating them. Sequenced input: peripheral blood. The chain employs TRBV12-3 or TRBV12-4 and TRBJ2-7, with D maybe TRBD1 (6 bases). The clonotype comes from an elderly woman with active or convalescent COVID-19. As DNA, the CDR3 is TGTGCCAGCAGTCGAGGGGGCTACGAGCAGTACTTC. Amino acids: CASSRGGYEQYF.